Ten or more counts support the clone carrying this T cell receptor (beta chain). Its antigen is unknown. This CDR3 has 14 amino acids. V gave up 6 bases and J gave up 7 bases, with 15 bases separating them. Germline V gene lookup returns CDR1 MNHEY and CDR2 SMNVEV (reference sequence). RNA transcripts yielded amplified TCR beta CDR3 regions. The TCR CDR3 first-round RT-PCR relied on the HTBI primer set. TCRdb fed the multiplex PCR reads into MiXCR, producing one record per CDR3 protein. The repertoire has a few hundred thousand distinct CDR3 sequences, roughly 13% of them found once; the top ten carry less than 25%. These data are taken from a study of T cells in Graves' hyperthyroidism and ophthalmopathy. Study-level points and caveats: Most clonotypes expanded in thyroid above 0.001 were likewise present in blood.

A patient was excluded if there was uncontrolled infection, other autoimmune disease, pregnancy or lactation. Clinicians diagnosed patients from clinical symptoms, serum thyroxine and TRAb, thyroid ultrasound and orbital computed tomography. Sequencing was carried out using blood. This receptor was obtained from a man aged 30-40 years with Graves' hyperthyroidism that later progressed to Graves' ophthalmopathy. This chain connects TRBV27 to TRBJ2-2, with D unresolved. CDR3 in amino acids: CASSQDRFVGELFF. CDR3 nucleotide sequence: TGTGCCAGCAGCCAAGACCGTTTCGTCGGGGAGCTGTTTTTT.